This T cell receptor beta chain is from a study of Graves' ophthalmopathy and Graves' hyperthyroidism. Researchers took RNA transcripts and amplified TCR beta CDR3 regions from them. The workflow started with a first-round RT-PCR run with HTBI primers and then moved on to a second-round multiplex PCR. Each CDR3 protein gets one entry after TCRdb re-called the multiplex PCR reads with MiXCR. The data contain about 590,000 distinct CDR3 sequences, approximately 37% of them singletons. This clonotype was observed many times. Between the trimmed V and J ends, which lost 6 bases and 5 bases, there was a span of 7 bases. The CDR3 is 12 amino acids. CDR1 and CDR2 (germline): SGHVS, FQNEAQ.

The source material was peripheral blood or thyroid tissue (not recorded which). V gene TRBV7-8 combines with J gene TRBJ2-2; D uncertain. The origin of this receptor is an adult man with Graves' hyperthyroidism. CDR3: CASSQITGELFF. The CDR3 coding sequence is TGTGCCAGCAGTCAAATAACCGGGGAGCTGTTTTTT.